These 25 T cell receptor beta chains share one sample of origin, sequenced in a study of blood T cell repertoires in COVID-19. The data were produced by immunoSEQ multiplex PCR, yet TCRdb's version contains in-frame clones alone and is incomplete. The sample lists tens of thousands of clones, 75% to 90% occurring once. The material sequenced was peripheral blood. The receptors stem from a man aged 45-65 years with active or convalescent COVID-19.

A word on this clone: This likely traces to a read error, being one base from a far larger clone. The chain links TRBV28 to TRBJ1-6; TRBD1 aligns across 9 bases. Trimming removed 8 bases from V and 5 bases from J; junction bases left unmatched: 1. Germline V lookup: CDR1 MDHEN, CDR2 SYDVKM. The CDR3 is 13 residues long. The CDR3 sequence: CASRDRDNSPLHF. The DNA for the CDR3 is TGTGCCAGCCGGGACAGGGATAATTCACCCCTCCACTTT.

The chain has TRBV30 and TRBJ1-2; D may be TRBD1 (6 bases). Germline V CDR1 and CDR2: GTSNPN, SVGIG (reference sequence). The CDR3 spans 14 residues. Trimming left V 3 bases short and J 7 bases short, with 18 bases between. CDR3 in DNA: TGTGCCTGGAGGATAAGTACAGGGCGTCTTGGCTACACCTTC. Amino acid sequence: CAWRISTGRLGYTF.

The V call is TRBV3-1 (or the pseudogene TRBV3-2), the J call TRBJ1-2; D might be TRBD1 (6 bases). The CDR3 has 15 residues. CDR1 and CDR2 (germline): LGHDT, YNNKEL (reference sequence). V dropped 4 bases and J dropped 5 bases, with 17 bases sitting between them. In DNA form, the CDR3 reads TGTGCCAGCAGCCCGAGCGGGGGGGCGCGGTATGGCTACACCTTC. Translating it yields CASSPSGGARYGYTF.

This rearrangement joins TRBV10-2 to TRBJ1-6, with D perhaps TRBD1 (5 bases). Trimming left V 3 bases short and J 8 bases short, with 23 bases between. The CDR3 is 18 amino acids. Per the germline V gene, CDR1 is WSHSY and CDR2 is SAAADI. The CDR3 here is CASSEVGGSLRIDSPLHF. CDR3 coding DNA: TGCGCCAGCAGTGAAGTTGGGGGGTCACTAAGGATCGATTCACCCCTCCACTTT.

The chain employs TRBV29-1 and TRBJ1-4; TRBD1 matches 7 bases. With V trimmed by 4 bases and J by 7 bases, 15 bases remained unmatched. The CDR3 is made up of 16 amino acids. CDR1 SQVTM and CDR2 ANQGSEA come from the germline V gene. In nucleotides, the CDR3 is TGCAGCGTTGCAGCACTCAGGGGGGTTCGGGCTGAAAAACTGTTTTTT. Translated: CSVAALRGVRAEKLFF.

This clone was counted between two and nine times. The CDR3 sequence: CASSENLNTEAFF. The CDR3 DNA follows: TGCGCCAGCAGCGAGAACTTGAACACTGAAGCTTTCTTT. V usage is TRBV4-1 and J usage is TRBJ1-1; no clear D. Trimming shortened V by 5 bases and J by 0 bases, and 7 bases separated the two germline ends. The CDR3 loop spans 13 amino acids. The germline V gene has CDR1 MGHRA and CDR2 YSYEKL.

The V and J genes are TRBV28 and TRBJ2-1, with 7 positions matching TRBD2. Germline V CDR1 and CDR2: MDHEN, SYDVKM. The J segment lost 3 bases and the V segment lost 5 bases, leaving 7 bases of the junction unmatched. The CDR3 length is 15 residues. The CDR3 here is CASSISAGSYNEQFF. The DNA for the CDR3 is TGTGCCAGCAGTATTTCAGCGGGAAGCTACAATGAGCAGTTCTTC.

This clone occurred once. This rearrangement joins TRBV3-1 (or the pseudogene TRBV3-2) to TRBJ1-2; D is perhaps TRBD1 (6 bases). Germline CDR1 and CDR2: LGHDT and YNNKEL (reference sequence). V dropped 2 bases and J dropped 10 bases, with 8 bases sitting between them. The CDR3 runs 11 residues. The CDR3 here is CASSQQGSYTF. In nucleotides, the CDR3 is TGTGCCAGCAGCCAACAGGGGTCCTACACCTTC.

The rearrangement uses TRBV9 and TRBJ2-6; the D is unclear. The CDR3 loop spans 15 amino acids. Trimming took 4 bases from V and 4 from J, leaving 12 bases between them. Germline V lookup: CDR1 SGDLS, CDR2 YYNGEE. The CDR3 region is CASSPRYPGANVLTF. CDR3 nucleotide sequence: TGTGCCAGCAGCCCGCGCTACCCCGGGGCCAACGTCCTGACTTTC. Full variable domain (missing parts from reference TRBV9 and TRBJ2-6): DSGVTQTPKHLITATGQRVTLRCSPRSGDLSVYWYQQSLDQGLQFLIQYYNGEERAKGNILERFSAQQFPDLHSELNLSSLELGDSALYFCASSPRYPGANVLTFGAGSRLTVL.

V usage is TRBV24-1 and J usage is TRBJ2-1, with TRBD1 matching 7 bases. The germline gives CDR1 KGHDR, CDR2 SFDVKD. This CDR3 contains 15 residues. The trim removed 7 bases at V and 5 bases at J, leaving 10 bases unmatched. CDR3 region: CATSRRDSYNNEQFF. For the CDR3, the DNA is TGTGCCACCAGCCGCCGGGACAGTTATAACAATGAGCAGTTCTTC.

The chain employs TRBV19 and TRBJ1-6; D is ambiguous. Per germline, CDR1 LNHDA and CDR2 SQIVND (reference sequence). Trimming cost V 4 bases and J 0 bases, with 10 bases left between them. This CDR3 is 16 amino acids long. The CDR3 region is CASSKPLSSYNSPLHF. In nucleotides, the CDR3 is TGTGCCAGTAGTAAACCCCTCAGCTCCTATAATTCACCCCTCCACTTT.

This chain uses TRBV9 with TRBJ1-2; TRBD1 aligns across 7 bases. The germline V gene encodes CDR1 SGDLS and CDR2 YYNGEE. This CDR3 spans 14 amino acids. J gave up 8 bases and V 7 bases, and 14 bases lay outside the gene matches. The CDR3 spells CASSGPLTGRGYTF. As DNA, the CDR3 is TGTGCCAGCTCGGGACCACTGACAGGGCGAGGCTACACCTTC.

CDR3 bases: TGTGCCAGCTCCACGCGGGGGGATAGCAATCAGCCCCAGCATTTT. As protein: CASSTRGDSNQPQHF. The gene calls are TRBV18 and TRBJ1-5; D may be TRBD1 (5 bases). The germline V and J ends were trimmed by 6 bases and 0 bases, with 12 bases remaining between them. Germline loops: CDR1 KGHSH, CDR2 LQKENI. The CDR3 spans 15 residues.

This chain joins TRBV3-1 (or the pseudogene TRBV3-2) and TRBJ2-7, with 12 bases matching TRBD2. The germline CDR1 and CDR2 sequences are LGHDT and YNNKEL (reference sequence). The junction had 8 bases not matched to a gene; V was cut back by 4 bases and J by 7 bases. The CDR3 length is 15 residues. The DNA for the CDR3 is TGTGCCAGCAGCCCTCGACTAGCGGGAGTGGAAGAGCAGTACTTC. Its protein product is CASSPRLAGVEEQYF.

The gene calls are TRBV6-5 and TRBJ1-3; D not certain. The V gene lost 6 bases and the J gene lost 4 bases, with 10 bases spanning the gap. CDR3 length: 13 residues. The germline gives CDR1 MNHEY, CDR2 SVGAGI. The CDR3 protein is CASRDSPGNTIYF. The CDR3 DNA reads as TGTGCCAGCAGAGACTCCCCAGGAAACACCATATATTTT.

The chain uses TRBV2 and TRBJ1-2, with a weak D call TRBD1 (5 bases). This CDR3 spans 12 amino acids. Trimming removed 5 bases at V and 4 bases at J, with 8 bases between. Germline values: CDR1 SNHLY, CDR2 FYNNEI. CDR3 bases: TGTGCCAGCAGTTTGCAGGGCTATGGCTACACCTTC. It codes for CASSLQGYGYTF.

The CDR3 nucleotides are TGTGCCAGCAGCGTAGTTGGGGGGTCGCAAGAGACCCAGTACTTC. This gives the protein CASSVVGGSQETQYF. The chain combines TRBV9 with TRBJ2-5, with D perhaps matching TRBD2 (6 bases). The ends were cut back, 0 bases at V and 2 bases at J, with 11 bases in the middle. This CDR3 comprises 15 residues. Germline lookup yields CDR1 SGDLS and CDR2 YYNGEE.

This chain links TRBV5-5 with TRBJ1-5, with TRBD1 as a possible D gene (5 bases). V was cut by 4 bases and J by 0 bases, with 17 bases left in between. This CDR3 contains 17 residues. Germline CDR1 is SGHKS and CDR2 is YYEKEE (reference sequence). CDR3 nucleotide sequence: TGTGCCAGCAGCAACAAGGGGCAGATCGGTAGCAATCAGCCCCAGCATTTT. Residues: CASSNKGQIGSNQPQHF.

This chain uses TRBV15 with TRBJ2-3, with D hard to call. Germline V gene sequence: CDR1 LNHNV, CDR2 YYDKDF (reference sequence). Trimming left V 2 bases short and J 4 bases short, with 7 bases between. This CDR3 is 13 amino acids long. The CDR3 DNA reads as TGTGCCACCAGCAGACCCCCCTCAGATACGCAGTATTTT. This translates into CATSRPPSDTQYF.

The V gene is TRBV2, the J gene TRBJ2-3; 7 nucleotides align to TRBD2. The CDR3 has 14 amino acids. Germline CDR1 reads SNHLY; CDR2 reads FYNNEI. V lost 6 bases, J lost 1 base, and 4 bases stayed unmatched. The CDR3 loop reads CASRGGFGTDTQYF. The CDR3 bases are TGTGCCAGCAGGGGAGGGTTTGGCACAGATACGCAGTATTTT.

This chain joins TRBV3-1 (or the pseudogene TRBV3-2) and TRBJ2-7; 9 bases agree with TRBD1. The germline V gene has CDR1 LGHDT and CDR2 YNNKEL (reference sequence). Unmatched junction bases numbered 3, after V lost 1 base and J lost 2 bases. The CDR3 sequence is 15 residues long. CDR3 sequence: CASSQVHRGPYEQYF. Here the CDR3 DNA reads TGTGCCAGCAGCCAAGTCCACAGGGGGCCCTACGAGCAGTACTTC.

The chain combines TRBV24-1 with TRBJ2-2; TRBD2 is a possible D gene (6 bases). V was clipped by 5 bases and J by 6 bases, with 21 bases between them. The germline V gene has CDR1 KGHDR and CDR2 SFDVKD. The CDR3 consists of 17 residues. This CDR3 is CATSAPPGLLEPGELFF. CDR3 DNA: TGTGCCACCAGTGCCCCCCCGGGACTCCTAGAACCCGGGGAGCTGTTTTTT.

The chain has TRBV28 and TRBJ1-2; no clear D. V lost 6 bases to trimming and J lost 7 bases, with 12 bases between them. From germline, CDR1 is MDHEN and CDR2 SYDVKM. The CDR3 sequence is 12 residues long. The CDR3 protein is CASRSGGGGYTF. CDR3 DNA sequence: TGTGCCAGCAGGTCCGGAGGTGGTGGCTACACCTTC.

The chain couples TRBV19 to TRBJ2-7; 7 positions match TRBD2. The CDR3 covers 15 residues. The ends lost 5 bases at V and 5 bases at J; junction bases unmatched: 12. The germline V gene has CDR1 LNHDA and CDR2 SQIVND (reference sequence). CDR3 region: CASSEVGGGVHEQYF. DNA for the CDR3: TGTGCCAGTAGTGAGGTGGGCGGGGGTGTCCACGAGCAGTACTTC.

This rearrangement joins TRBV7-9 to TRBJ2-2; 10 bases align to TRBD2. This CDR3 has 18 amino acids. The junction had 7 bases not matched to a gene; V was cut back by 1 base and J by 2 bases. Per germline, CDR1 SEHNR and CDR2 FQNEAQ (reference sequence). The CDR3 DNA reads as TGTGCCAGCAGCTTAGGGGGGACTAGCGATGCTAACACCGGGGAGCTGTTTTTT. Protein product: CASSLGGTSDANTGELFF.